Below, 24 T cell receptor beta chains from the same sample are listed, as sequenced in a study of OX40 agonist ivuxolimab in advanced cancers. Assay used: immunoSEQ multiplex PCR; TCRdb lists only in-frame clones, some missing. The sample has tens of thousands of clones; nearly 95% are singletons. This specimen consisted of CD4+ or CD8+ T cells sorted from blood, obtained in a trial of the OX40 agonist ivuxolimab. The receptors derive from an adult with an advanced solid tumor such as melanoma, head and neck, liver or kidney cancer.

The J gene is TRBJ2-7, the V gene TRBV19; TRBD1 agrees at 9 bases. CDR1 and CDR2 (germline): LNHDA, SQIVND (reference sequence). With V trimmed by 5 bases and J by 5 bases, 7 bases remained unmatched. This CDR3 contains 14 residues. The CDR3 region is CASSFGGQGNEQYF. The CDR3 nucleotides read TGTGCCAGTAGTTTCGGGGGACAGGGCAACGAGCAGTACTTC.

The chain joins TRBV27 to TRBJ2-7, with TRBD2 matching 7 bases. V shed 6 bases, J shed 3 bases, and the junction held 5 bases outside the gene matches. This CDR3 spans 13 amino acids. The germline gives CDR1 MNHEY, CDR2 SMNVEV (reference sequence). The CDR3 loop is CASSGTTYYEQYF. The DNA for the CDR3 is TGTGCCAGCAGCGGGACTACCTACTACGAGCAGTACTTC.

J is TRBJ1-6 and V is TRBV2; D is ambiguous. V gave up 3 bases and J gave up 10 bases, with 19 bases separating them. The CDR3 extends over 16 amino acids. Germline lookup yields CDR1 SNHLY and CDR2 FYNNEI. The chain's CDR3 is CASSDRKAAKSSPLHF. The CDR3 DNA reads TGTGCCAGCAGTGATAGGAAGGCCGCTAAGTCCTCACCCCTCCACTTT.

The gene calls are TRBV5-1 and TRBJ1-1; 8 bases are a match to TRBD1. Unmatched junction bases numbered 2, after V lost 3 bases and J lost 1 base. Per germline, CDR1 SGHRS and CDR2 YFSETQ. CDR3 length: 14 residues. CDR3 in DNA: TGCGCCAGCAGCTCTGGACAGGGGAACACTGAAGCTTTCTTT. The encoded protein is CASSSGQGNTEAFF. Together with reference TRBV5-1 and TRBJ1-1, the CDR3 gives the full variable domain: KAGVTQTPRYLIKTRGQQVTLSCSPISGHRSVSWYQQTPGQGLQFLFEYFSETQRNKGNFPGRFSGRQFSNSRSEMNVSTLELGDSALYLCASSSGQGNTEAFFGQGTRLTVV.

The chain employs TRBV27 and TRBJ2-6; TRBD1 agrees at 8 bases. The germline CDR1 and CDR2 sequences are MNHEY and SMNVEV (reference sequence). V lost 4 bases and J lost 5; bases outside the gene matches: 4. The CDR3 is made up of 15 amino acids. The CDR3 sequence is CASSSWDRRANVLTF. Here the CDR3 DNA reads TGTGCCAGCAGTTCCTGGGACAGGCGGGCCAACGTCCTGACTTTC. Full variable domain (outside the CDR3, taken from reference TRBV27 and TRBJ2-6): EAQVTQNPRYLITVTGKKLTVTCSQNMNHEYMSWYRQDPGLGLRQIYYSMNVEVTDKGDVPEGYKVSRKEKRNFPLILESPSPNQTSLYFCASSSWDRRANVLTFGAGSRLTVL.

The V gene is TRBV5-4, the J gene TRBJ2-7, with D possibly TRBD2 on 6 matching bases. This CDR3 comprises 16 residues. Trimming shortened V by 5 bases and J by 4 bases, and 22 bases separated the two germline ends. Per germline, CDR1 SGHNT and CDR2 YYREEE (reference sequence). CDR3 sequence: CASRPGVGGVLYEQYF. CDR3 nucleotides: TGTGCCAGCAGACCCGGCGTAGGAGGGGTATTATACGAGCAGTACTTC.

This clone has only one observation. The chain joins TRBV7-6 to TRBJ2-5; TRBD2 matches at 11 bases. After removal of 7 bases from V and 5 bases from J, the junction contained 6 bases not matched to a gene. This CDR3 has 14 amino acids. The germline V gene encodes CDR1 SGHVS and CDR2 FNYEAQ. Here the CDR3 reads CASTPSGGSETQYF. CDR3 DNA: TGTGCCAGCACACCTAGCGGGGGGAGTGAGACCCAGTACTTC.

The gene calls are TRBV10-3 and TRBJ2-5; D tentatively fits TRBD1 or TRBD2 (5 bases each). With 5 bases removed from V and 1 base from J, the gap between germline ends came to 14 bases. The CDR3 length is 15 residues. Germline V CDR1 and CDR2: ENHRY, SYGVKD. CDR3 DNA sequence: TGTGCCATCAGTCCCGGGACCGATACCCAAGAGACCCAGTACTTC. Its translation is CAISPGTDTQETQYF.

J is TRBJ1-6 and V is TRBV4-2, with D hard to call. CDR1 is LGHNA and CDR2 is YNFKEQ in the germline V gene. The germline V and J ends were trimmed by 0 bases and 0 bases, with 12 bases remaining between them. The CDR3 has 18 residues. CDR3 DNA sequence: TGTGCCAGCAGCCAAGAATCGGGCCCGAGCTCCTATAATTCACCCCTCCACTTT. Translating it yields CASSQESGPSSYNSPLHF.

The chain uses TRBV28 and TRBJ2-1; D possibly corresponds to TRBD2 (5 bases). From germline, CDR1 is MDHEN and CDR2 SYDVKM. The length of the CDR3 is 15 residues. V gave up 1 base and J gave up 2 bases, with 9 bases separating them. CDR3 in DNA: TGTGCCAGCAGTTTATTGGAGGTAGCCTACAATGAGCAGTTCTTC. Protein: CASSLLEVAYNEQFF.

The chain carries TRBV7-9 and TRBJ1-2, with 11 bases that match TRBD1. Germline CDR1 reads SEHNR; CDR2 reads FQNEAQ (reference sequence). This CDR3 spans 15 amino acids. The J segment lost 3 bases and the V segment lost 2 bases, leaving 2 bases of the junction unmatched. CDR3 amino acids: CASSLPGQGDYGYTF. Written as DNA, the CDR3 is TGTGCCAGCAGCTTACCGGGACAGGGGGACTATGGCTACACCTTC.

CDR3 coding DNA: TGTGCCAGCACCTTAGGGGGGCGCAGCAATCAGCCCCAGCATTTT. Its protein is CASTLGGRSNQPQHF. The chain uses TRBV28 and TRBJ1-5, with a tentative D call TRBD1 (6 bases). V was shortened by 7 bases and J by 1 base, with 14 bases between the two germline ends. Germline V lookup: CDR1 MDHEN, CDR2 SYDVKM. The CDR3 runs 15 residues. Filled out from reference TRBV28 and TRBJ1-5, the complete variable domain reads DVKVTQSSRYLVKRTGEKVFLECVQDMDHENMFWYRQDPGLGLRLIYFSYDVKMKEKGDIPEGYSVSREKKERFSLILESASTNQTSMYLCASTLGGRSNQPQHFGDGTRLSIL.

The gene calls are TRBV6-5 and TRBJ2-7, with 10 bases identical to TRBD1. V dropped 7 bases and J dropped 7; count of bases not matched to a gene: 13. This CDR3 spans 15 amino acids. Germline V CDR1 and CDR2: MNHEY, SVGAGI. For the CDR3, the DNA is TGTGCCAGCACCCAAAAGGGACAGGGGCCATTAGAGCAGTACTTC. Translated: CASTQKGQGPLEQYF.

V is TRBV6-5 and J is TRBJ1-3; TRBD1 matches at 9 bases. The CDR3 length is 14 residues. CDR1 MNHEY and CDR2 SVGAGI come from the germline V gene. The trim removed 10 bases at V and 1 base at J, leaving 5 bases unmatched. The CDR3 loop reads CATIQGASGNTIYF. CDR3 DNA: TGTGCCACAATACAGGGGGCATCTGGAAACACCATATATTTT.

This clone has a single count. The chain carries TRBV2 and TRBJ1-5; TRBD1 might be the D (5 bases). V shed 4 bases and J shed 0 bases, with 19 bases lying between them. The CDR3 has 18 residues. The germline V gene has CDR1 SNHLY and CDR2 FYNNEI. The CDR3 here is CASSVGVMRGSSNQPQHF. In DNA, the CDR3 is TGTGCCAGCAGTGTGGGTGTCATGAGGGGCTCTAGCAATCAGCCCCAGCATTTT.

This chain links TRBV9 with TRBJ2-5, with 14 bases that match TRBD2. V lost 0 bases to trimming and J lost 5 bases; unmatched junction nucleotides: 6. This CDR3 spans 17 amino acids. Per the germline V gene, CDR1 is SGDLS and CDR2 is YYNGEE. The CDR3 DNA reads TGTGCCAGCAGCGTAGCTTCCGGGACTAGCGGGAGTGAGACCCAGTACTTC. As protein: CASSVASGTSGSETQYF.

The CDR3 sequence: CASSYSPLASYNEQFF. The DNA for the CDR3 is TGTGCCAGCAGTTACTCCCCACTAGCGAGCTACAATGAGCAGTTCTTC. This chain joins TRBV6-5 and TRBJ2-1, with 7 positions matching TRBD2. The V gene end was trimmed by 0 bases and the J gene end by 3 bases; junction bases not matched to a gene: 5. This CDR3 has 16 residues. The V gene's germline CDR1 is MNHEY and CDR2 SVGAGI.

As for this clone: One junction end disagrees with the germline gene, perhaps due to a read error. The J gene is TRBJ2-7, the V gene TRBV12-5; unclear D gene. This CDR3 has 13 residues. CDR1 is LGHNT, CDR2 FRNRAP, per germline. The CDR3, as DNA: TGTGCTAGTGGTTTGGACGACTCCTGCGAGCAGTACTTC. Its protein is CASGLDDSCEQYF.

The chain recombines TRBV10-1 with TRBJ2-1; D possibly uses TRBD1 or TRBD2 (5 bases each). Trimming pared 2 bases from V and 9 bases from J, leaving 11 bases between. The germline V gene has CDR1 WNHNN and CDR2 SYGVQD (reference sequence). This CDR3 contains 13 residues. The CDR3 spells CASSEVGTPEQFF. The CDR3 coding sequence is TGCGCCAGCAGTGAGGTCGGGACGCCTGAGCAGTTCTTC.

The chain combines TRBV6-5 with TRBJ1-2; D is ambiguous. V lost 2 bases and J lost 4, with 11 bases in between. The CDR3 is 14 residues long. The germline gives CDR1 MNHEY, CDR2 SVGAGI. The CDR3 DNA sequence: TGTGCCAGCAGTTACGCGAGTATGCCCTATGGCTACACCTTC. Translated: CASSYASMPYGYTF.

This rearrangement joins TRBV27 to TRBJ1-2, with D perhaps TRBD1 (5 bases). The germline V gene encodes CDR1 MNHEY and CDR2 SMNVEV (reference sequence). The ends were cut back, 4 bases at V and 8 bases at J, with 23 bases in the middle. The CDR3 spans 16 residues. The CDR3: CASSSRRIGGTEGYTF. In DNA, the CDR3 is TGTGCCAGCAGTTCCCGCCGAATTGGGGGGACGGAGGGCTACACCTTC.

This clone came up once. This chain connects TRBV7-8 to TRBJ2-1; either TRBD1 or TRBD2 may supply D (6 bases each). V was shortened by 2 bases and J by 1 base, with 12 bases between the two germline ends. The CDR3 totals 16 residues. Germline V gene data show CDR1 as SGHVS and CDR2 as FQNEAQ. The chain's CDR3 is CASSLWGAGSYNEQFF. Written as DNA, the CDR3 is TGTGCCAGCAGCTTATGGGGGGCAGGGTCCTACAATGAGCAGTTCTTC.

The genes are TRBV7-9 and TRBJ1-1; 11 bases fit TRBD1. Germline CDR1 SEHNR, CDR2 FQNEAQ (reference sequence). CDR3 size: 15 residues. Germline trimming cut 4 bases from V and 6 bases from J; bases unmatched to any gene: 7. CDR3 residues: CASSSSDRGRPEAFF. CDR3 coding DNA: TGTGCCAGCAGCTCATCGGACAGGGGGCGACCTGAAGCTTTCTTT. The variable domain in full, with the rest retrieved from reference TRBV7-9 and TRBJ1-1, is DTGVSQNPRHKITKRGQNVTFRCDPISEHNRLYWYRQTLGQGPEFLTYFQNEAQLEKSRLLSDRFSAERPKGSFSTLEIQRTEQGDSAMYLCASSSSDRGRPEAFFGQGTRLTVV.

V usage is TRBV27 and J usage is TRBJ2-7; the D gene is possibly TRBD2 (5 bases). The V end was cut by 5 bases, the J end by 1 base, with 9 bases between. There are 13 residues in the CDR3. Germline V CDR1 and CDR2: MNHEY, SMNVEV (reference sequence). CDR3 DNA sequence: TGTGCCAGCAGTCGACGGGATTCCTACGAGCAGTACTTC. It translates to CASSRRDSYEQYF.